This T cell receptor (beta chain) was sequenced in a study of T-cell reconstitution after alpha-beta-depleted transplantation in children. The J segment lost 8 bases and the V segment lost 5 bases, leaving 7 bases of the junction unmatched. This CDR3 is 13 amino acids long. CDR1 and CDR2 from the germline V gene are SGHVS and FNYEAQ. This clonotype was counted ten times or more. Preparing the TCRbeta library involved the use of unique molecular identifiers. TCRdb analysed the PCR reads with MiXCR anew, one entry per CDR3 protein. The table has 90,000 to 130,000 distinct CDR3 sequences, approximately 10% seen once.

The V call is TRBV7-6, the J call TRBJ1-2; 8 nucleotides align to TRBD1. This sequence originates from a human donor who donated a stem cell graft to a child with acute lymphoblastic leukemia. Material: PBMCs from the stem cell graft donor, obtained from the stem cell graft. DNA for the CDR3: TGTGCCAGCAGCCAACAGGGGGTTGGGGGCTACACCTTC. Translating it yields CASSQQGVGGYTF.